Below, 11 T cell receptor beta chains from the same sample are listed, as sequenced in a study of T cells expressing NK-cell markers. TCRdb reprocessed the 5' RACE reads, keeping one entry per CDR3 protein, no DNA. The specimen's table records about 550,000 distinct CDR3 sequences. Sequences were obtained from blood T cells: a sorted CD56 or NKG2C T cell subset, CD4+ or CD8+ T cells, or bulk PBMC T cells (not recorded which). The source of these receptors is a man aged 18 to 29 in good health.

The rearrangement uses TRBV15 and TRBJ2-5; TCRdb's D call, TRBD2, is unchecked because there is no DNA. This CDR3 spans 14 amino acids. The germline CDR1 and CDR2 sequences are LNHNV and YYDKDF (reference sequence). The CDR3 sequence: CATGVGSAQETQYF.

This chain links TRBV29-1 with TRBJ1-2; TCRdb's D call, TRBD1, is unchecked because there is no DNA. Germline V CDR1 and CDR2: SQVTM, ANQGSEA. The CDR3 sequence is 12 residues long. The CDR3 spells CSVPRLNYGYTF.

The rearrangement uses TRBV28 and TRBJ2-1; the D gene TCRdb calls, TRBD2, cannot be checked with no DNA. This CDR3 region has 11 residues. The germline CDR1 and CDR2 sequences are MDHEN and SYDVKM. The CDR3 protein is CASKTSREQFF. The whole variable domain, filled in from reference TRBV28 and TRBJ2-1, reads DVKVTQSSRYLVKRTGEKVFLECVQDMDHENMFWYRQDPGLGLRLIYFSYDVKMKEKGDIPEGYSVSREKKERFSLILESASTNQTSMYLCASKTSREQFFGPGTRLTVL.

This chain links TRBV12-5 with TRBJ1-3; TCRdb designates TRBD1, a call that cannot be tested without DNA. There are 16 residues in the CDR3. Germline CDR1 reads LGHNT; CDR2 reads FRNRAP. CDR3 sequence reads: CASGFSSSGVGNTIYF.

The V call is TRBV12-3 or TRBV12-4, the J call TRBJ2-2; without DNA, the TCRdb call of TRBD2 cannot be checked. CDR3 size: 15 residues. The chain's CDR3 is CATNPEGRVTGELFF.

The genes are TRBV4-1 and TRBJ1-1; TCRdb proposes TRBD1, but this gene call is untestable without DNA. The CDR3 totals 16 residues. CDR1 and CDR2 from the germline V gene are MGHRA and YSYEKL. CDR3 loop: CASSRLPGQLNTEAFF.

V gene TRBV10-3 combines with J gene TRBJ1-1; with no DNA, the TCRdb D assignment of TRBD1 cannot be verified. Germline V gives CDR1 ENHRY, CDR2 SYGVKD. The CDR3 runs to 13 residues. The CDR3: CAINSPGVPEAFF.

The V gene is TRBV28, the J gene TRBJ2-7. The CDR3 runs to 13 residues. CDR1 is MDHEN, CDR2 SYDVKM, per germline. CDR3 sequence: CASGAVSSYEQYF.

V usage is TRBV24-1 and J usage is TRBJ1-4; the D call from TCRdb, TRBD1, cannot be confirmed without DNA. CDR1 is KGHDR and CDR2 is SFDVKD in the germline V gene. There are 16 residues in the CDR3. The CDR3 here is CATSGPSGTGDEKLFF.

V is TRBV5-1 and J is TRBJ2-5; TCRdb designates TRBD1, a call that cannot be tested without DNA. Germline assignment: CDR1 SGHRS and CDR2 YFSETQ. The CDR3 is 15 residues long. CDR3 in amino acids: CASSRDRGQQETQYF.

This chain joins TRBV28 and TRBJ2-5; the TRBD1 assignment by TCRdb is unverifiable without DNA. This CDR3 is 15 amino acids long. The germline CDR1 and CDR2 sequences are MDHEN and SYDVKM. The CDR3 reads CASSFPTSPGGTQYF. Combining the CDR3 with reference TRBV28 and TRBJ2-5 gives the whole variable domain DVKVTQSSRYLVKRTGEKVFLECVQDMDHENMFWYRQDPGLGLRLIYFSYDVKMKEKGDIPEGYSVSREKKERFSLILESASTNQTSMYLCASSFPTSPGGTQYFGPGTRLLVL.